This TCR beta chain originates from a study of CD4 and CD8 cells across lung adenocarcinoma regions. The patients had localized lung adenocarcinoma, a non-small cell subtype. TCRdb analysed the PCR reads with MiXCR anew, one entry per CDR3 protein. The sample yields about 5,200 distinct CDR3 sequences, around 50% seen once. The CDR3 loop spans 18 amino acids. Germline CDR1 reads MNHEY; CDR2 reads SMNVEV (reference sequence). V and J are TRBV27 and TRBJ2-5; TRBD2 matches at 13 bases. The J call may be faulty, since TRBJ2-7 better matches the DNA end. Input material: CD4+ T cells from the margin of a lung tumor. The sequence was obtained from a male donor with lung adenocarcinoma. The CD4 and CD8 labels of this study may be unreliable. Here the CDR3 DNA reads TGTGCCAGCAGAAAGGGACTAGCGGGAACAAGGGCGGACTACGAGCAGTACTTC. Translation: CASRKGLAGTRADYEQYF.